This T cell receptor (beta chain) was retrieved from a study of control samples from healthy donors and cancer patients. The CDR3 runs to 17 residues. V shed 0 bases and J shed 4 bases, with 19 bases lying between them. Germline V gives CDR1 SGHNT, CDR2 YYREEE (reference sequence). Only in-frame clones appear in the TCRdb table, and some are missing; sequencing was by immunoSEQ multiplex PCR. The sample holds 70,000 or so clones; 84% are singletons and the top ten take about 14%. J is TRBJ1-2 and V is TRBV5-4; D remains ambiguous. This clonotype was sampled from a man in his fifties or sixties in good health. The sequenced sample was blood. CDR3 region: CASSLEPSSAPGYGYTF. CDR3 coding DNA: TGTGCCAGCAGCTTGGAGCCCTCATCAGCACCCGGCTATGGCTACACCTTC.